This TCR beta chain was recorded in a study of post-analysis software for immune sequencing data. As concerns this clonotype: Its antigen is currently unknown.

Study results and limitations: Those with multiple sclerosis, the patient group, showed significantly lower normalized Chao1 diversity than controls.

Presence of unique molecular identifiers characterized the TCR beta cDNA libraries. Input populations of about 1 to 11 million T cells gave rise to some 500,000 cDNA molecules. TCRdb re-called the PCR reads with MiXCR, one entry per CDR3 protein. This table holds hundreds of thousands of distinct CDR3 sequences, 53% found once. What was sequenced was blood. The source is a girl aged 5-17 years with multiple sclerosis.

The CDR3: CASTFPIGVAGDNEQFF. In DNA form, the CDR3 reads TGTGCCAGCACCTTTCCGATAGGGGTAGCGGGAGACAATGAGCAGTTCTTC. The chain couples TRBV28 to TRBJ2-1, with TRBD2 matching 9 bases. Trimming at V came to 7 bases and at J to 5 bases, leaving 15 bases not matched to a gene. In germline, CDR1 is MDHEN, CDR2 SYDVKM. The CDR3 length is 17 residues.